The sample holds one count of the clone carrying this T cell receptor (beta chain). The antigen is not known. This sample stems from a study of brain T cells in children with intractable seizures. The sequenced cases were selected for having the highest brain T cell transcript signatures. At least one anti-epileptic drug was given before surgery. Data came from immunoSEQ multiplex PCR; TCRdb stores just in-frame clones and leaves some out. Among approximately 60,000 clones listed, roughly 95% were seen once. J lost 4 bases, V lost 5 bases, and 1 base had no gene match. The CDR3 loop spans 14 amino acids. CDR1 MNHEY and CDR2 SVGEGT come from the germline V gene. Notes on the study in general: Pre-surgery blood may have been undersampled, hiding some clones. Patients' HCMV serostatus was unknown; virus specificity rests on CDR3 similarity alone.

This specimen was peripheral blood, taken at surgery. V is TRBV6-2 or TRBV6-3 and J is TRBJ2-2; 10 positions match TRBD2. The clonotype was recovered from a boy younger than two with focal cortical dysplasia and intractable seizures. CDR3 in amino acids: CASSSGRATGELFF. The CDR3 bases are TGTGCCAGCAGTAGCGGGAGGGCCACCGGGGAGCTGTTTTTT.